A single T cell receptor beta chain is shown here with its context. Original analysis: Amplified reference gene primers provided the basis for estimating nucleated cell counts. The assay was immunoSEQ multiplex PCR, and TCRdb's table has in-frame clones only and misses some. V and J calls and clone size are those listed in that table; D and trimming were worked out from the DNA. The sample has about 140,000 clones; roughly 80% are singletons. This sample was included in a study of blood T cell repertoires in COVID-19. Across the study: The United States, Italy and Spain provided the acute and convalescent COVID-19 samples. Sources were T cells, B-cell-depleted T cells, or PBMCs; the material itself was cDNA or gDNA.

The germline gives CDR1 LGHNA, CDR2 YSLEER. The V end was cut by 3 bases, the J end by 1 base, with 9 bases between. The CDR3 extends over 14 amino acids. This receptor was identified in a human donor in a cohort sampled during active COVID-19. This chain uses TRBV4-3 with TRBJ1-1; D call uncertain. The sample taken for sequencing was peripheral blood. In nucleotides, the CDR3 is TGCGCCAGCAGCCAGAAACACAGGAACACTGAAGCTTTCTTT. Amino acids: CASSQKHRNTEAFF.